This T cell receptor beta chain comes out of a study of shared clonotypes between healthy human individuals (TCRdb year 2020). About the study as a whole: The cohort comprised a couple of women and a few men aged 18 to 49 years. For each donor, CD4 naive and CD4 memory were each given three plates, CD8 naive was given two plates, and CD8 memory was given one plate. To estimate repertoire size and how much clonotype sharing occurs between individuals, the study deeply sequenced the blood TCR repertoires of five or six healthy adults. Libraries were prepared and TCR repertoires were sequenced by different laboratories using diverse techniques, in order to increase sequencing depth and limit assay-specific biases. Each donor's leukapheresis produced roughly between roughly 0.85 and 10 billion PBMCs. The paper's findings and limits, for the study overall: Because the study included only a small number of donors, the genetic and exposure-history diversity represented was limited. Sampling was restricted to blood, and TCR repertoires in tissues likely differ from the TCR repertoires found in blood. Clonotypes shared by all four sorted-subset donors showed higher generation probabilities than non-shared clonotypes. Rarefaction of sorted-subset datasets indicated incomplete sequencing despite the large sequencing depth. Larger estimated clonotype richness was generally found for naive subsets than for memory subsets. Based on pairwise subsampling, the degree of clonotype sharing among donors was expected to be affected by sequencing depth. Across a few donors, roughly 5.1% of naive CD4, roughly 3.5% of naive CD8, 2.3% of memory CD4, and about 0.44% of memory CD8 clonotypes were shared.

A remark on this clone: The clone's antigen remains unknown. No base-level quality is on record; no much larger clone is a single base apart.

Its CDR3 holds 14 amino acids, cysteine through phenylalanine. The entry retains the CDR3 DNA only, 42 bases that are in frame from base 1. V is cut by 2 bases and J by 1 base, and the space between the germline ends is 9 bases. Based on the germline V gene (reference sequence), the CDR1 and CDR2 sequences are SGHNT and YYREEE. TCR CDR3 regions were amplified from genomic DNA by multiplex PCR using the deep immunoSEQ assay. Extracted genomic DNA from each cell subset was distributed evenly across all wells of several immunoSEQ 96-well plates, and each plate was treated as a replicate. For sorted subsets, each replicate PCR was loaded with approximately 190 ng genomic DNA, equivalent to 30,000 or so T cell genomes. Purified libraries were measured with a Qubit 3.0 fluorometer, size-checked on a Bioanalyzer 2100, and measured again with the KAPA Library Quantification kit. A separate single-read 150-cycle Illumina NextSeq 550 flow cell was used to sequence each immunoSEQ 96-well plate. As for how the authors treated the data: The immunoSEQ output contained only junctional sequences without quality scores, so filtering could not match that applied to full-length reads. To assign V/J genes and CDR3, sequences were annotated against IMGT germline references using PyIR, a Python wrapper for IgBLAST v1.9. Reads with weak V/J assignments (E-value above 1e-6), missing CDR3, stop codons, out-of-frame junctions, or ambiguous translated residues were removed. V3J clonotypes were defined as sequences sharing the same inferred V gene, J gene, and CDR3 amino acid sequence. To compute the percentage overlap between repertoires, the number of shared unique clonotypes was divided by the size of the smaller repertoire. Repertoire richness was assessed with RTK rarefaction, the Chao1 estimator, and Recon v2.1 estimates of unobserved clonotypes. Generation probabilities for all TCRbeta clonotypes obtained by the gDNA method from a few donors were computed using OLGA. TCRdb obtained this table from immuneACCESS and retained in-frame rearrangements with V and J assigned. These tables miss some clones; where compared with another copy, unresolved V genes account for less than half of the shortfall, and the remainder is unexplained. The V and J calls and clone size come from that table; D and trimming were worked out from the DNA. The sample yields millions of clones; more than 85% were counted once. Together, the top ten hold about 0.37% of the sample.

The donors were healthy, HIV-negative adults with no recently reported acute infections or vaccinations. All donors were Caucasian adults living in Nashville, Tennessee, USA. Magnetic negative selection was used to enrich CD4+ T cells, after which naive cells were positively selected on CD45RA and the negative fraction became the memory subset. Blood was collected by leukapheresis, and PBMCs were isolated by Ficoll-Histopaque density gradient centrifugation and then cryopreserved in liquid nitrogen vapor phase. Purity and quantity of every magnetically sorted T cell population were checked by analytical flow cytometry. Each sorted fraction had its genomic DNA isolated and then quantified by UV absorbance on a Nanodrop 2000c.

The sample comprised naive CD4+ T cells from PBMCs. In the paper's terms, the cell subset or site label means: CD45RA+ positively selected. The sequence was obtained from a man aged 18 to 35 in good health. Some clones in this sample may be carry-over from other donors' samples. The chain is made from TRBV5-4 and TRBJ1-2; there is no confident call for the D gene. The nucleotides are TGTGCCAGCAGCTTCAAGGCAGATAACTATGGCTACACCTTC. Translation gives CASSFKADNYGYTF. With the portions outside the CDR3 filled from the reference TRBV5-4 and TRBJ1-2 genes, the complete variable region becomes ETGVTQSPTHLIKTRGQQVTLRCSSQSGHNTVSWYQQALGQGPQFIFQYYREEENGRGNFPPRFSGLQFPNYSSELNVNALELDDSALYLCASSFKADNYGYTFGSGTRLTVV.